This TCR beta chain was obtained from a study of T cell responses to AZD1222 COVID-19 vaccine. The study's findings and limits: The breadth and depth of Spike-specific TCRs increased once two AZD1222 doses had been given. The donor cohort was predominantly white British with a female majority, and clonal diversity may have been underestimated.

Assay used: immunoSEQ multiplex PCR; TCRdb lists only in-frame clones, some missing. The repertoire consists of about 56,000 clones, with 80% to 90% occurring once and the leading ten covering about 15%. Note on this clone: Its antigen is not identified.

V shed 7 bases, J shed 3 bases, and the junction held 7 bases outside the gene matches. The CDR3 is 14 amino acids. Germline CDR1 LNHDA, CDR2 SQIVND (reference sequence). This specimen was peripheral blood, taken on day 0 of AZD1222 vaccination. The genes are TRBV19 and TRBJ2-3, with 7 bases that match TRBD2. This TCR was recovered from an adult in good health. The CDR3 protein is CASNAGVHTDTQYF. CDR3 bases: TGTGCCAGTAACGCGGGAGTTCATACAGATACGCAGTATTTT.